Presented here are 22 T cell receptor beta chains from one specimen sequenced in a study of T cell responses to AZD1222 COVID-19 vaccine. TCRdb's copy holds only in-frame clones and misses some; the assay was immunoSEQ multiplex PCR. The repertoire holds 80,000 or so clones, with under 95% as singletons. Sequenced material: peripheral blood, taken 28 days after the second AZD1222 dose. Source of these receptors: an adult who received the AZD1222 COVID-19 vaccine.

V usage is TRBV30 and J usage is TRBJ2-5; D uncertain. Trimming took off 2 bases at V and 7 bases at J, with 11 bases between the two ends. This CDR3 has 12 amino acids. Per germline, CDR1 GTSNPN and CDR2 SVGIG (reference sequence). In nucleotides, the CDR3 is TGTGCCTGGAGTCGCTCCTCGGGGACCCAGTACTTC. Translation: CAWSRSSGTQYF.

CDR3 residues: CASNRQGENTEAFF. CDR3 DNA: TGTGCCAGCAACCGACAGGGGGAAAACACTGAAGCTTTCTTT. The V and J genes are TRBV3-1 (or the pseudogene TRBV3-2) and TRBJ1-1; 9 bases are a match to TRBD1. Germline V gene lookup returns CDR1 LGHDT and CDR2 YNNKEL (reference sequence). CDR3 length: 14 residues. With 7 bases clipped from V and 2 bases from J, the junction kept 5 bases outside the gene matches.

The rearrangement joins TRBV12-3 or TRBV12-4 to TRBJ2-5; TRBD2 might be the D (5 bases). The length of the CDR3 is 12 residues. V lost 7 bases to trimming and J lost 4 bases, with 10 bases between them. The DNA of the CDR3 is TGTGCCAGCAAGGCGAGCGGAGAGACCCAGTACTTC. Its translation is CASKASGETQYF.

The rearrangement uses TRBV20-1 and TRBJ2-7, with D maybe TRBD1 (6 bases). CDR3 length equals 11 residues. V was trimmed by 8 bases and J by 5 bases, leaving 13 bases between them. The V gene's germline CDR1 is DFQATT and CDR2 SNEGSKA (reference sequence). The CDR3 sequence: CSTRTVHEQYF. The CDR3 nucleotides are TGCAGTACAAGGACAGTCCACGAGCAGTACTTC.

The chain joins TRBV6-5 to TRBJ2-7; D possibly matches TRBD1 or TRBD2 (5 bases each). This CDR3 comprises 15 residues. Looked up from germline, CDR1 is MNHEY and CDR2 is SVGAGI. The V end was cut by 1 base, the J end by 6 bases, with 16 bases between. This chain's CDR3 is CASSYYEVERGEQYF. The CDR3 bases are TGTGCCAGCAGTTACTACGAAGTCGAGAGGGGCGAGCAGTACTTC.

Here the CDR3 DNA reads TGCAGCGTTGAAGGGGGGACAGCGGTCGCTTTCTTT. Translation gives CSVEGGTAVAFF. The chain couples TRBV29-1 to TRBJ1-1, with 7 bases fitting TRBD1. This CDR3 contains 12 residues. From germline, CDR1 is SQVTM and CDR2 ANQGSEA. V dropped 1 base and J dropped 11; count of bases not matched to a gene: 7.

The chain uses TRBV24-1 and TRBJ2-3; maybe TRBD2 (5 bases). The CDR3 is 16 amino acids. V was trimmed by 4 bases and J by 4 bases, leaving 17 bases between them. Germline CDR1 reads KGHDR; CDR2 reads SFDVKD. In DNA form, the CDR3 reads TGTGCCACCAGTGACCCTACGGCGGGTCTTCCAGATACGCAGTATTTT. As protein: CATSDPTAGLPDTQYF.

This chain links TRBV5-1 with TRBJ1-6, with D possibly TRBD1 on 6 matching bases. Trimming left V 0 bases short and J 7 bases short, with 17 bases between. The CDR3 spans 17 residues. Germline CDR1 and CDR2: SGHRS and YFSETQ. The CDR3 region is CASSLGISGGVNSPLHF. In nucleotides, the CDR3 is TGCGCCAGCAGCTTGGGAATTTCGGGGGGCGTAAATTCACCCCTCCACTTT.

The rearrangement joins TRBV18 to TRBJ1-2, with 8 bases fitting TRBD1. The germline V gene has CDR1 KGHSH and CDR2 LQKENI. The CDR3 contains 14 residues. J gave up 8 bases and V 6 bases, and 11 bases lay outside the gene matches. DNA of the CDR3: TGTGCCAGCTCGCTTGGGGACAGGCTGGACGGCTACACCTTC. This translates into CASSLGDRLDGYTF. Combining the CDR3 with reference TRBV18 and TRBJ1-2 gives the whole variable domain NAGVMQNPRHLVRRRGQEARLRCSPMKGHSHVYWYRQLPEEGLKFMVYLQKENIIDESGMPKERFSAEFPKEGPSILRIQQVVRGDSAAYFCASSLGDRLDGYTFGSGTRLTVV.

DNA for the CDR3: TGTGCCAGCAGCTTCGCGACTAGCGTTCCCTCCTACGAGCAGTACTTC. It yields the protein CASSFATSVPSYEQYF. The rearrangement links TRBV7-2 to TRBJ2-7; 8 positions agree with TRBD2. Germline CDR1 is SGHTA and CDR2 is FQGNSA. The CDR3 extends over 16 amino acids. V was pared by 3 bases and J by 0 bases, with 7 bases of the junction left unmatched.

The chain carries TRBV5-6 and TRBJ1-1; D call uncertain. Trimming removed 7 bases at V and 0 bases at J, with 7 bases between. CDR3 length equals 12 residues. CDR1 is SGHDT, CDR2 YYEEEE, per germline. CDR3 sequence (DNA): TGTGCCAGCGGGGAAATGAACACTGAAGCTTTCTTT. It yields the protein CASGEMNTEAFF.

This chain uses TRBV18 with TRBJ1-2; no firm D call. CDR1 and CDR2 (germline): KGHSH, LQKENI. This CDR3 is 14 amino acids long. V was shortened by 3 bases and J by 8 bases, with 16 bases between the two germline ends. CDR3 bases: TGTGCCAGCTCACCGGAACCCACCTCCAGGGGCTACACCTTC. It encodes CASSPEPTSRGYTF.

This clone came up a few times. V gene TRBV19 combines with J gene TRBJ1-5; a weak D match, TRBD1 (5 bases). The V gene lost 3 bases and the J gene lost 8 bases, with 20 bases spanning the gap. The CDR3 sequence is 16 residues long. Germline CDR1 is LNHDA and CDR2 is SQIVND (reference sequence). CDR3 region: CASSIVRVEGSEPQHF. The CDR3 region has the DNA TGTGCCAGTAGTATCGTCAGGGTAGAGGGAAGTGAGCCCCAGCATTTT.

V and J are TRBV28 and TRBJ1-5; no definite D call. This CDR3 comprises 14 residues. V was pared by 3 bases and J by 3 bases, with 9 bases between. The germline V gene encodes CDR1 MDHEN and CDR2 SYDVKM. The CDR3 nucleotides are TGTGCCAGCAGTTTCAGCAGCCTCAATCAGCCCCAGCATTTT. It yields the protein CASSFSSLNQPQHF.

The chain has TRBV7-9 and TRBJ1-2; 8 bases map to TRBD1. CDR3 length: 14 amino acids. The V segment lost 1 base and the J segment 5 bases; nucleotides outside the gene matches: 3. Germline-derived CDR1 and CDR2 are SEHNR and FQNEAQ (reference sequence). This CDR3 reads CASSLVDRAYGYTF. In DNA, the CDR3 is TGTGCCAGCAGCTTAGTGGACAGGGCATATGGCTACACCTTC.

The V call is TRBV3-1 (or the pseudogene TRBV3-2), the J call TRBJ2-7; TRBD2 agrees at 16 bases. Per germline, CDR1 LGHDT and CDR2 YNNKEL (reference sequence). There are 16 residues in the CDR3. With 4 bases clipped from V and 7 bases from J, the junction kept 7 bases outside the gene matches. The DNA for the CDR3 is TGTGCCAGCAGCCGCACTGGGGGACTAGCGGGAGGGGAGCAGTACTTC. It translates to CASSRTGGLAGGEQYF.

This chain uses TRBV21-1 with TRBJ2-1; the tabulated D call, TRBD2, remains unverified against the DNA. TRBV21-1 is described as a pseudogene. CDR3 length equals 17 residues. The CDR3 coding sequence is TGTGCCAGCAGCACCATACGGACTAGCGGGACCTACAATGAGCAGTTCTTC. Amino acids: CASSTIRTSGTYNEQFF.

The rearrangement joins TRBV15 to TRBJ2-1, with 11 bases fitting TRBD1. V shed 5 bases and J 5 bases; nucleotides not matched to a gene: 5. This CDR3 contains 15 residues. Germline CDR1 LNHNV, CDR2 YYDKDF (reference sequence). The CDR3: CATSPPGQGDNEQFF. In nucleotides, the CDR3 is TGTGCCACCAGCCCACCGGGACAGGGGGACAATGAGCAGTTCTTC.

This chain links TRBV12-5 with TRBJ2-1; 12 bases fit TRBD2. This CDR3 is built from 21 residues. The germline V gene encodes CDR1 LGHNT and CDR2 FRNRAP. The V segment lost 0 bases and the J segment 0 bases; nucleotides outside the gene matches: 12. The CDR3 DNA is TGTGCTAGTGGTTTGGTACCGATACTAGCGGGAGGACCGAGCTCCTACAATGAGCAGTTCTTC. It translates to CASGLVPILAGGPSSYNEQFF.

The rearrangement joins TRBV5-6 to TRBJ2-1, with 8 bases lining up with TRBD1. Germline V gives CDR1 SGHDT, CDR2 YYEEEE. The CDR3 runs 12 residues. The ends lost 4 bases at V and 9 bases at J; junction bases unmatched: 3. CDR3 bases: TGTGCCAGCAGCCCGGACAGGGTTGAGCAGTTCTTC. This encodes CASSPDRVEQFF.

The rearrangement joins TRBV10-3 to TRBJ1-3; TRBD1 is a possible D gene (5 bases). Between the trimmed V and J ends, which lost 10 bases and 1 base, there was a span of 14 bases. This CDR3 contains 14 residues. Germline V lookup: CDR1 ENHRY, CDR2 SYGVKD. The CDR3 DNA reads TGTGCCAGCCTCGACAGCCTTTCTGGAAACACCATATATTTT. It yields the protein CASLDSLSGNTIYF.

V usage is TRBV7-9 and J usage is TRBJ2-3; 14 bases are shared with TRBD2. V gave up 8 bases and J gave up 10 bases; unmatched junction bases: 5. Per the germline V gene, CDR1 is SEHNR and CDR2 is FQNEAQ (reference sequence). This CDR3 has 13 amino acids. This chain's CDR3 is CASGLAGGGAQYF. In DNA, the CDR3 is TGTGCCAGCGGACTAGCGGGAGGTGGTGCGCAGTATTTT. The variable domain in full, with the rest retrieved from reference TRBV7-9 and TRBJ2-3, is DTGVSQNPRHKITKRGQNVTFRCDPISEHNRLYWYRQTLGQGPEFLTYFQNEAQLEKSRLLSDRFSAERPKGSFSTLEIQRTEQGDSAMYLCASGLAGGGAQYFGPGTRLTVL.